The 3 T cell receptor beta chains below come from one sample, sequenced in a study of OX40 agonist ivuxolimab in advanced cancers. TCRdb's table, derived via immunoSEQ multiplex PCR, lists solely in-frame clones and lacks some. The sample comprises 99,000 or so clones, 85% to 95% of which are singletons, and around 0.3% rests with the top ten. The starting material was CD4+ or CD8+ T cells sorted from blood, obtained in a trial of the OX40 agonist ivuxolimab. These receptors came from an adult with an advanced solid tumor such as melanoma, head and neck, liver or kidney cancer.

V is TRBV28 and J is TRBJ1-5; tentatively, D is TRBD1 (6 bases). Germline CDR1 is MDHEN and CDR2 is SYDVKM. Trimming cost V 2 bases and J 8 bases, with 13 bases left between them. The CDR3 covers 14 residues. In DNA, the CDR3 is TGTGCCAGCAGTTTAACGGGCAGGGGAGAGCCCCAGCATTTT. Its translation: CASSLTGRGEPQHF.

This clone occurred once. The rearrangement links TRBV28 to TRBJ1-6; 9 bases are shared with TRBD1. The CDR3 totals 14 residues. CDR1 is MDHEN, CDR2 SYDVKM, per germline. With 6 bases clipped from V and 9 bases from J, the junction kept 6 bases outside the gene matches. CDR3 residues: CASRRTGAASPLHF. The DNA for the CDR3 is TGTGCCAGCAGGCGGACAGGGGCTGCTTCACCCCTCCACTTT. The entire variable domain, with the rest obtained from reference TRBV28 and TRBJ1-6, is as follows: DVKVTQSSRYLVKRTGEKVFLECVQDMDHENMFWYRQDPGLGLRLIYFSYDVKMKEKGDIPEGYSVSREKKERFSLILESASTNQTSMYLCASRRTGAASPLHFGNGTRLTVT.

This chain links TRBV6-5 with TRBJ2-1; D possibly corresponds to TRBD2 (6 bases). The germline V and J ends were trimmed by 4 bases and 0 bases, with 13 bases remaining between them. Germline CDR1 and CDR2: MNHEY and SVGAGI. CDR3 size: 16 residues. The CDR3 DNA follows: TGTGCCAGCAGTTCTCGGGACTCCAACTCCTACAATGAGCAGTTCTTC. This codes for CASSSRDSNSYNEQFF.